Below, one T cell receptor (beta chain) is given with its context. Antigen specificity is unknown. Unique molecular identifiers were present in the TCR beta cDNA libraries. The source material, about 0.9 to 10 million T cells, gave rise to about 500,000 cDNA molecules. TCRdb re-called the PCR reads through MiXCR, storing one row per CDR3 protein. The sample lists around 700,000 distinct CDR3 sequences, around 60% occurring once. The data originate from a study of post-analysis software for immune sequencing data. Study summary: The study covered relapsing-remitting, secondary progressive and progressive-relapsing courses of multiple sclerosis.

Findings and limits, study-wide: Elevated frequency relative to controls characterized roughly five TRBV segments in patients, TRBV5-6, TRBV5-1 and TRBV20-1 among them. Those with multiple sclerosis, the patient group, showed significantly lower normalized Chao1 diversity than controls.

The CDR3 length is 15 residues. The V end lost 4 bases, the J end lost 3 bases, and 14 bases lay between the germline ends. CDR1 and CDR2 (germline): SGHDT, YYEEEE. V gene TRBV5-6 combines with J gene TRBJ2-1, with D perhaps being TRBD1 or TRBD2 (6 bases each). Sequencing was carried out using blood. This receptor was identified in a girl aged 2 to 10 with multiple sclerosis. The CDR3 loop is CASSGGPGVYNEQFF. CDR3 bases: TGTGCCAGCAGCGGGGGGCCTGGGGTCTACAATGAGCAGTTCTTC.